This TCR beta chain is drawn from a study of cytomegalovirus exposure and HLA in healthy donors (dated 2017 in TCRdb). A note on the overall study: A later analysis indicated that the roughly 120 validation repertoires were generated on the platform also employed for the approximately 700 repertoires of the first cohort. The study was designed to test whether signatures of past pathogen exposure could be identified by cataloging public T cell receptors. In addition to the first cohort of roughly 700 subjects, a separate validation cohort of approximately 110 different subjects was used. High-throughput TCR immunosequencing, statistical association of individual TCRs with disease status, and machine learning were combined to predict cytomegalovirus infection status.

The donors were included in the validation cohort of approximately 120 subjects, a group kept apart from the roughly 670-subject first cohort. A remark on this clone: Its antigen specificity is not known. Nothing much larger sits one base from this clone, and base qualities are not available.

Library generation was performed with the immunoSEQ multiplex PCR assay. As for the authors' bioinformatics: To diagnose cytomegalovirus status from the catalog of TCR beta chain sequences, a statistical classification framework was built. TCRdb retrieved this table from immuneACCESS and kept in-frame rearrangements only. Not all clones are present; in checked studies, unresolved V genes account for under half, and no reason is known for the remainder. The V and J calls and clone size were taken over from that table, and D and trimming were inferred from the DNA. The sample has 110,000 to 150,000 clones on record, about 86% of them singletons. The ten largest clones capture under 3% of the sample. The CDR3 has 13 amino acids, counting the end cysteine and phenylalanine. Only the CDR3 portion is preserved as DNA: 39 bases, with reading frame beginning at the first base. As encoded in the germline V gene, CDR1 is MRHNA while CDR2 is SNTAGT. Between the V and J ends, shortened by 7 bases and 9 bases respectively, the junction contains 16 bases.

On the study overall, not on this receptor specifically: Cytomegalovirus status was reported to be diagnosed by the classifier with high specificity and sensitivity in both the original and validation cohorts. In vitro tests confirmed that three of the cytomegalovirus-associated TCR beta chains recognize cytomegalovirus antigens. Across donors, most TCR sequences were observed very rarely, whereas some public TCRs were present in many individuals. It was suggested by the authors that the approach could potentially be generalized to other disease states and immunological phenotypes. The study gave a list of 150 to 200 TCR beta chains associated with cytomegalovirus. Of the cluster scores, approximately 94% were above 0 in a later analysis, which found that TCRs clustered in the first cohort also tended to co-occur in the approximately 120 validation repertoires. A later analysis had no HLA typing for the validation cohort, so co-occurrence there was scored across all 110 or so repertoires.

The V gene is TRBV6-4 and the J gene is TRBJ2-1, with TRBD2 perhaps the D gene, on 7 matching bases. Sequencing was done on a sample of PBMCs. The receptor's source is a man aged 18 to 29 in good health and CMV-seronegative. CDR3 loop: CASMSSGGGEQFF. The DNA sequence is as follows: TGTGCCAGCATGTCTAGCGGAGGGGGTGAGCAGTTCTTC.